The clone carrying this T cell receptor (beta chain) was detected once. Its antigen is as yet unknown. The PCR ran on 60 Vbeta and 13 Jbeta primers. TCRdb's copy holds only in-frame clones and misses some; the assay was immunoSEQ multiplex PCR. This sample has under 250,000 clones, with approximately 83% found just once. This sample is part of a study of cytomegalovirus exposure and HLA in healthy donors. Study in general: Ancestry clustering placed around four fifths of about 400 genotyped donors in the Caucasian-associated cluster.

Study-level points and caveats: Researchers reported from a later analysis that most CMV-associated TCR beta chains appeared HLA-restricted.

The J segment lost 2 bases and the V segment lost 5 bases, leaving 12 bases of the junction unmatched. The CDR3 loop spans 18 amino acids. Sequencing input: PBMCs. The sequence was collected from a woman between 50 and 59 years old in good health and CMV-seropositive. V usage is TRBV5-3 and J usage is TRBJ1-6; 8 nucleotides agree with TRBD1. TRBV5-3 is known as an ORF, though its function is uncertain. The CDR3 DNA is TGTGCCAGAAGTCTTGCTACAGGGGGTGGCCCCTATAATTCACCCCTCCACTTT. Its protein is CARSLATGGGPYNSPLHF.